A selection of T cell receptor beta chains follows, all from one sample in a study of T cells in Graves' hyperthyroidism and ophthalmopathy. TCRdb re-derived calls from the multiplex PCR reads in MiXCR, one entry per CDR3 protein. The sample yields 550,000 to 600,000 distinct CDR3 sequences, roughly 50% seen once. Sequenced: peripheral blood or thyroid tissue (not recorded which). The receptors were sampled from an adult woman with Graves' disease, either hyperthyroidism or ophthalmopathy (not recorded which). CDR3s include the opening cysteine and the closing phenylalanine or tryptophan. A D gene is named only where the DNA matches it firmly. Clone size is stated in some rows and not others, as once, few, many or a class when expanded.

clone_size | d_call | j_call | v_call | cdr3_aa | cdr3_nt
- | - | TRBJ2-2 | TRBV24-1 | CATSFIPHTGELFF | TGTGCCACCAGTTTTATCCCCCACACTGGGGAGCTGTTTTTT
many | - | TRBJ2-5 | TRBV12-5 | CASGLVLAPETQYF | TGTGCTAGTGGTTTGGTTCTAGCCCCAGAGACCCAGTACTTC
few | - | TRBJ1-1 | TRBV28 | CAIKRGQLNTEAFF | TGTGCCATCAAACGAGGCCAGCTGAACACTGAAGCTTTCTTT
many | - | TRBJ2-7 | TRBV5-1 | CASSLEAPYEQYF | TGTGCCAGCAGCTTAGAGGCCCCCTACGAGCAGTACTTC
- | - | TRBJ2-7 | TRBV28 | CAGSLTRRYEQYF | TGTGCCGGCAGTTTAACGCGGCGGTACGAGCAGTACTTC
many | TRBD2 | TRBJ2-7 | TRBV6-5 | CASSYSGTSGDEQYF | TGTGCCAGCAGTTACTCCGGGACTAGCGGGGACGAGCAGTACTTC
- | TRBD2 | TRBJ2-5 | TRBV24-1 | CATSDTSGSLGAASRETQYF | TGTGCCACCAGTGATACTAGCGGGAGTTTAGGCGCTGCTAGCCGGGAGACCCAGTACTTC
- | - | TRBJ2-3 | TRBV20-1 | CRANLSTDTQYF | TGCAGAGCCAACCTCAGCACAGATACGCAGTATTTT
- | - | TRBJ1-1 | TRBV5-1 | CASSGTGQRNTEAFF | TGCGCCAGCAGCGGAACTGGGCAGAGAAACACTGAAGCTTTCTTT
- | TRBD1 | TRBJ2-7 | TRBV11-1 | CASSLLGTGYEQYF | TGTGCCAGCAGCCTCTTGGGGACAGGGTACGAGCAGTACTTC
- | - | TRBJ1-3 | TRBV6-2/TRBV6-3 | CASSYSGVSGNTIYF | TGTGCCAGCAGTTACTCAGGGGTGTCAGGAAACACCATATATTTT
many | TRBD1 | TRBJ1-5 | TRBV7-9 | CASSGTGNRNQPQHF | TGTGCCAGCAGCGGGACAGGGAATCGCAATCAGCCCCAGCATTTT
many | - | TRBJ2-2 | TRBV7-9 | CASSSSRSVPNTGELFF | TGTGCCAGCAGCTCTTCTAGATCAGTTCCGAACACCGGGGAGCTGTTTTTT
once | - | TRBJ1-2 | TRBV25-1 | CASSDSPPGGANYGYTF | TGTGCCAGCTCCGACAGCCCTCCGGGCGGAGCCAACTATGGCTACACCTTC
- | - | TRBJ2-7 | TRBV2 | CASSEGHRTYEQYF | TGTGCCAGCAGTGAAGGACACAGAACCTACGAGCAGTACTTC
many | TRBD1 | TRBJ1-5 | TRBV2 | CASRDSGTGSQPQHF | TGTGCCAGCAGGGACTCCGGGACAGGGAGTCAGCCCCAGCATTTT
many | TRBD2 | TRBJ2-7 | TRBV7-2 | CASSLGAGGFNSYEQYF | TGTGCCAGCAGCTTAGGGGCGGGGGGCTTTAACTCCTACGAGCAGTACTTC
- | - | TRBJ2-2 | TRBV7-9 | CASSLVSGRRAGELFF | TGTGCCAGCAGCTTAGTAAGTGGTAGGCGAGCCGGGGAGCTGTTTTTT
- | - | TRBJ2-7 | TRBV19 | CASSNGTPYEQYF | TGTGCCAGTAGTAACGGGACACCCTACGAGCAGTACTTC
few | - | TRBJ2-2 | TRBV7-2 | CASTYPAGELFF | TGTGCCAGCACCTACCCGGCCGGGGAGCTGTTTTTT
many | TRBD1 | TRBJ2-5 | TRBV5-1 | CASSRGTGGQETQYF | TGCGCCAGCAGCCGTGGGACAGGGGGACAAGAGACCCAGTACTTC
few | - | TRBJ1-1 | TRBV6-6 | CASSSQPRRGEAFF | TGTGCCAGCAGTTCGCAACCCCGGAGGGGTGAAGCTTTCTTT
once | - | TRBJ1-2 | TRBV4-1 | CASSQMTGRYGYTF | TGCGCCAGCAGCCAAATGACAGGACGATATGGCTACACCTTC
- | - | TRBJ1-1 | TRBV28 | CASSRGVHPEAFF | TGTGCCAGCAGTCGAGGGGTTCACCCTGAAGCTTTCTTT
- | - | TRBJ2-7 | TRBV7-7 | CASRTDRGELYF | TGTGCTAGCAGGACAGACCGGGGGGAGCTGTACTTC
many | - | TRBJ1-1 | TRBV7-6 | CASSLAGSMNTEAFF | TGTGCCAGCAGCCTAGCCGGTTCGATGAACACTGAAGCTTTCTTT
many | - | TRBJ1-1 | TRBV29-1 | CSVAKQGNTEAFF | TGCAGCGTAGCCAAACAGGGGAACACTGAAGCTTTCTTT
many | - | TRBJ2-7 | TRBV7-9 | CASSLDGREDEQYF | TGTGCCAGCAGCTTAGACGGGAGAGAGGACGAGCAGTACTTC
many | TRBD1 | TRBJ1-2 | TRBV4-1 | CASSHEQGVNYGYTF | TGCGCCAGCAGCCACGAACAGGGGGTTAACTATGGCTACACCTTC
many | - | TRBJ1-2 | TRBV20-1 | CSASKGDLWYGYTF | TGCAGTGCCTCGAAGGGGGATCTATGGTATGGCTACACCTTC
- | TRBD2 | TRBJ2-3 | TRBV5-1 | CASSFGTSGANTQYF | TGCGCCAGCAGCTTCGGGACTAGCGGGGCCAACACGCAGTATTTT
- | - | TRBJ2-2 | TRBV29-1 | CSVEVGLASTGELFF | TGCAGCGTTGAAGTGGGGCTAGCGTCAACCGGGGAGCTGTTTTTT
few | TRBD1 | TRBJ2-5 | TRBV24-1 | CATSDPKDRAGVQYF | TGTGCCACCAGTGACCCTAAGGACAGGGCAGGGGTCCAGTACTTC
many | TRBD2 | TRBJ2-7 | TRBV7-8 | CASSPASGRTYEQYF | TGTGCCAGCAGTCCAGCGAGCGGGAGAACCTACGAGCAGTACTTC
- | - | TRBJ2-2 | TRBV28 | CASIGRGRSGELFF | TGTGCCAGCATTGGTCGAGGGCGGTCCGGGGAGCTGTTTTTT
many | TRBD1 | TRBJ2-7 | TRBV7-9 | CASSLAGTGHGEQYF | TGTGCCAGCAGCTTAGCGGGGACAGGGCACGGCGAGCAGTACTTC
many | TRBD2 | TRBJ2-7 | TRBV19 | CASSVETSVFYEQYF | TGTGCCAGTAGTGTCGAGACTAGCGTATTCTACGAGCAGTACTTC
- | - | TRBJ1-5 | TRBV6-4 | CASSNGNRPQHF | TGTGCCAGCAGTAACGGAAATCGGCCCCAGCATTTT
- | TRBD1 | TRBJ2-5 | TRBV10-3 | CAISEWDRGESQYF | TGTGCCATCAGTGAGTGGGACAGGGGGGAAAGTCAGTACTTC
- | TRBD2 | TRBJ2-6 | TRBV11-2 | CASSASSGGGNLGANVLTF | TGTGCCAGCAGTGCCTCCTCTGGCGGGGGAAACTTGGGGGCCAACGTCCTGACTTTC
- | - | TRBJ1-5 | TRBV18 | CASSPQPQPQHF | TGTGCCAGCTCACCTCAGCCTCAGCCCCAGCATTTT
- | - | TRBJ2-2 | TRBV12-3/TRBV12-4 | CASSFNRWANTRELFF | TGTGCCAGCAGTTTCAACCGGTGGGCGAACACCAGGGAGCTGTTTTTT
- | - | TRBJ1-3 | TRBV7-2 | CASSYGTSGNTIYF | TGTGCCAGCAGCTACGGGACCTCTGGAAACACCATATATTTT
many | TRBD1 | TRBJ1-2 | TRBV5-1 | CASSSGQGHYGYTF | TGCGCCAGCAGCTCCGGACAGGGCCACTATGGCTACACCTTC
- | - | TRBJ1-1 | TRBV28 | CASSLVGKAEAFF | TGTGCCAGCAGTTTAGTGGGGAAGGCTGAAGCTTTCTTT
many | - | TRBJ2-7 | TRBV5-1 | CASSLAFDEQYF | TGCGCCAGCAGCTTGGCTTTCGACGAGCAGTACTTC